Presented here are 9 T cell receptor beta chains from one specimen sequenced in a study of T cell clonotyping in hematopoietic cell transplantation. The time point was: recipient sample about 28 days before transplant, after cytoreduction. Data came from immunoSEQ multiplex PCR; TCRdb stores just in-frame clones and leaves some out. The sample lists some 76,000 clones, 90% to 96% occurring once. The source material was peripheral blood mononuclear cells, sampled before stem cell transplant. All receptors derive from a woman between 45 and 65 years old with acute myeloid leukemia. Some clones in this sample may be carry-over from other donors' samples.

The V call is TRBV5-7, the J call TRBJ2-5; the match to TRBD1 covers 10 bases. TRBV5-7 is recorded as an ORF, its role being uncertain. V shed 1 base and J 5 bases; nucleotides not matched to a gene: 5. The CDR3 covers 15 residues. This CDR3 reads CASSLWDRGAETQYF. The CDR3 region has the DNA TGTGCCAGCAGCTTGTGGGACAGGGGAGCTGAGACCCAGTACTTC.

The V and J genes are TRBV4-1 and TRBJ1-2; D is uncertain. Germline assignment: CDR1 MGHRA and CDR2 YSYEKL. The V end was cut by 0 bases, the J end by 4 bases, with 6 bases between. The CDR3 runs 13 residues. Here the CDR3 reads CASSQELGYGYTF. The CDR3 coding sequence is TGCGCCAGCAGCCAAGAATTGGGCTATGGCTACACCTTC.

The V and J genes are TRBV6-6 and TRBJ2-1, with D perhaps TRBD2 (7 bases). Per the germline V gene, CDR1 is MNHNY and CDR2 is SVGAGI (reference sequence). The V end was cut by 2 bases, the J end by 4 bases, with 15 bases between. This CDR3 has 16 residues. CDR3 coding DNA: TGTGCCAGCAGTTACAGTTGGGGGGGCGGTTACAATGAGCAGTTCTTC. Translating gives CASSYSWGGGYNEQFF.

The chain joins TRBV25-1 to TRBJ1-2; the D gene is possibly TRBD1 (5 bases). The V end lost 5 bases, the J end lost 4 bases, and 11 bases lay between the germline ends. CDR3 length: 13 amino acids. From germline, CDR1 is MGHDK and CDR2 SYGVNS. The CDR3 here is CASSLERGYGYTF. As DNA, the CDR3 is TGTGCCAGCAGTCTGGAGAGGGGCTATGGCTACACCTTC.

This chain uses TRBV19 with TRBJ2-7; 7 positions agree with TRBD1. There are 13 residues in the CDR3. Trimming cost V 4 bases and J 7 bases; bases outside gene matches: 7. Germline V gene lookup returns CDR1 LNHDA and CDR2 SQIVND (reference sequence). The CDR3 DNA reads as TGTGCCAGTAGTAATAACAGGGGAGTGGAGCAGTACTTC. Amino acid sequence: CASSNNRGVEQYF.

The gene calls are TRBV10-2 and TRBJ2-3; 7 nucleotides line up with TRBD2. This CDR3 has 14 amino acids. With 5 bases clipped from V and 0 bases from J, the junction kept 2 bases outside the gene matches. The germline V gene encodes CDR1 WSHSY and CDR2 SAAADI. In DNA form, the CDR3 reads TGCGCCAGCAGTTACGGGGGGAGCACAGATACGCAGTATTTT. It specifies CASSYGGSTDTQYF.

As to this clone: An end of the junction does not agree with germline; a read error may underlie this. The gene calls are TRBV7-9 and TRBJ2-3; D not certain. CDR1 is SEHNR, CDR2 FQNEAQ, per germline (reference sequence). This CDR3 region has 11 residues. DNA for the CDR3: TGTGCCAGCAGCTTATCTTTTAATCTTAATTTT. It yields the protein CASSLSFNLNF.

The chain links TRBV19 to TRBJ2-6; D not resolved. The length of the CDR3 is 17 residues. The germline V and J ends were trimmed by 1 base and 1 base, with 11 bases remaining between them. In germline, CDR1 is LNHDA, CDR2 SQIVND (reference sequence). The CDR3 protein is CASSIGSTTSGANVLTF. DNA of the CDR3: TGTGCCAGTAGTATAGGATCCACCACGTCTGGGGCCAACGTCCTGACTTTC.

This chain links TRBV7-6 with TRBJ1-1, with D possibly matching TRBD1 (6 bases). The CDR3 consists of 15 residues. Germline values: CDR1 SGHVS, CDR2 FNYEAQ. V lost 5 bases and J 1 base, leaving 14 bases between the germline ends. Written as DNA, the CDR3 is TGTGCCAGCAGCCCAGCCAGGACAGCGAACACTGAAGCTTTCTTT. This gives the protein CASSPARTANTEAFF.